One T cell receptor (beta chain) is described in this entry. Its antigen is unidentified. These data come from a study of cytomegalovirus exposure and HLA in healthy donors. General observations from the study: The classifier reportedly diagnosed cytomegalovirus status with high sensitivity and specificity. Cytomegalovirus association was listed for 150 or so TCR beta chains.

CDR1 and CDR2 (germline): LGHNT, FRNRAP. The CDR3 spans 19 residues. V dropped 0 bases and J dropped 1 base, with 19 bases sitting between them. Only in-frame clones appear in the TCRdb table, and some are missing; sequencing was by immunoSEQ multiplex PCR. Here the sample spans around 140,000 clones, roughly 87% being singletons. The source of this sequence is a woman aged 18-30 years in good health and CMV-seronegative. This chain uses TRBV12-5 with TRBJ1-3; TRBD1 is a possible D gene (5 bases). Specimen: PBMCs. DNA for the CDR3: TGTGCTAGTGGTTTGGTATTATCCACAGGAATCTCATCTGGAAACACCATATATTTT. Encoded protein: CASGLVLSTGISSGNTIYF.